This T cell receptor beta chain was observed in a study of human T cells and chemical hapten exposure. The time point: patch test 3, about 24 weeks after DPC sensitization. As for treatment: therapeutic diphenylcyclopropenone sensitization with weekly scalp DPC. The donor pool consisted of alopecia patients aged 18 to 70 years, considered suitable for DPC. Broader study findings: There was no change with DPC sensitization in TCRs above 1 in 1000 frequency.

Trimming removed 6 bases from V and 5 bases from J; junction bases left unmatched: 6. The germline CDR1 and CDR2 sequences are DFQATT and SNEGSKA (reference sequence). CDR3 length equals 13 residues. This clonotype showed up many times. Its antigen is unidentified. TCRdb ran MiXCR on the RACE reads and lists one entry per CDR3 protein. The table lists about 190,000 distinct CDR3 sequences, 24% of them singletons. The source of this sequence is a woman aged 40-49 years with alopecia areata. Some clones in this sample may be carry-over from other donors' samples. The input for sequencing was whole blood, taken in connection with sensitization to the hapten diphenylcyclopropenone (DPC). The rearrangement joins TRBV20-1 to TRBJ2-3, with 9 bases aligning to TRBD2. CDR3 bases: TGCAGTGCCCCGGTAGCGGGAGAAGATACGCAGTATTTT. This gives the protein CSAPVAGEDTQYF.